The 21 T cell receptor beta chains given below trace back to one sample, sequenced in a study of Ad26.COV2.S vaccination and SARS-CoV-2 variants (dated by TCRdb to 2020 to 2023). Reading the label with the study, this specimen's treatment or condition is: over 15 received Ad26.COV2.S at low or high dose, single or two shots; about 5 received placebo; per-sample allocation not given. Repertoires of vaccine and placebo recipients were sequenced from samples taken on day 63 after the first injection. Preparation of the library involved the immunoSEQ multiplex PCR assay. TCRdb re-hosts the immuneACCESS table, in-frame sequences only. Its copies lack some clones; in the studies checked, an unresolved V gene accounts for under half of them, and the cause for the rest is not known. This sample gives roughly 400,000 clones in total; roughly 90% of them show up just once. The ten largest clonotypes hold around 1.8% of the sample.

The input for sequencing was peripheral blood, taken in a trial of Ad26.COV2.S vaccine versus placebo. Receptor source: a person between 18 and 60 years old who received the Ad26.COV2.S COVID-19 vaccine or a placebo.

CDR3 region: CASSLRRGPGHEQYF. The CDR3 nucleotides are TGCGCCAGCAGCTTGAGGAGGGGGCCCGGACACGAGCAGTACTTC. The V gene is TRBV5-1, the J gene TRBJ2-7; D possibly corresponds to TRBD1 (7 bases). Germline CDR1 reads SGHRS; CDR2 reads YFSETQ. The CDR3 runs to 15 residues. Trimming removed 1 base at V and 5 bases at J, with 16 bases between.

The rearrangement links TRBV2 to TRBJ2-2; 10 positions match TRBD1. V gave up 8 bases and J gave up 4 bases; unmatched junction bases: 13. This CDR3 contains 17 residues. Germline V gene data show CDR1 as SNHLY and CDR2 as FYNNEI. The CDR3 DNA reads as TGTGCCAGCCTTTTCAGCTCCGGGACAGGGGTCACCGGGGAGCTGTTTTTT. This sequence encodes CASLFSSGTGVTGELFF.

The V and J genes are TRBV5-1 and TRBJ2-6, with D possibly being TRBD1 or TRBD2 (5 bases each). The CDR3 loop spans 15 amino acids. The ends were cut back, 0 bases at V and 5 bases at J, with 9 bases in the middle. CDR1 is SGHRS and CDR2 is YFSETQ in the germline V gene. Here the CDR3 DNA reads TGCGCCAGCAGCTTGGGAGGGGTAAGGGCCAACGTCCTGACTTTC. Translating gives CASSLGGVRANVLTF.

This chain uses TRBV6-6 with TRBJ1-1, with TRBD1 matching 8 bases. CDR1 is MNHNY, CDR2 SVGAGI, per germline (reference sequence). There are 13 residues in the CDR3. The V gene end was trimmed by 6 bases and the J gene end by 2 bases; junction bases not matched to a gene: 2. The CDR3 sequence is CASSDRGNTEAFF. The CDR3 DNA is TGTGCCAGCAGCGACAGGGGCAACACTGAAGCTTTCTTT.

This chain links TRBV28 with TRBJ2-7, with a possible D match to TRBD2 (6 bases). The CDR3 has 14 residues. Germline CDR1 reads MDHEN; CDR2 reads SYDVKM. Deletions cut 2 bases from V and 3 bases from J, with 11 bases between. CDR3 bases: TGTGCCAGCAGTTTACGGGGGAATCTCTACGAGCAGTACTTC. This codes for CASSLRGNLYEQYF.

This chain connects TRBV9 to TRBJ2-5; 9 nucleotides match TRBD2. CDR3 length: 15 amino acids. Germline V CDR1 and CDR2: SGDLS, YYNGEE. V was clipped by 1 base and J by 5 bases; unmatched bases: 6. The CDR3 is CASSVTAGGPETQYF. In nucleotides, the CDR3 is TGTGCCAGCAGCGTAACGGCGGGGGGGCCGGAGACCCAGTACTTC.

The CDR3 loop reads CASSATGQGEQYF. CDR3 DNA sequence: TGTGCCAGCAGTGCGACAGGGCAGGGCGAGCAGTACTTC. The J gene is TRBJ2-7, the V gene TRBV28, with 7 bases aligning to TRBD1. This CDR3 has 13 amino acids. Germline assignment: CDR1 MDHEN and CDR2 SYDVKM. J was trimmed by 6 bases and V by 5 bases; bases with no gene match: 7.

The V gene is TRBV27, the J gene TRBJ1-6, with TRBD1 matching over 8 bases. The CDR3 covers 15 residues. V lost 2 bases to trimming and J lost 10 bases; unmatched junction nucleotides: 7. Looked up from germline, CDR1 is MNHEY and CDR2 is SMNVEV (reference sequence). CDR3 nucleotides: TGTGCCAGCAGTTTAACAGGGGGATCTCGGTCACCCCTCCACTTT. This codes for CASSLTGGSRSPLHF.

CDR3 protein: CASSPLDRGQNEQYF. Written as DNA, the CDR3 is TGTGCCAGCTCACCACTGGACAGGGGGCAAAACGAGCAGTACTTC. The gene calls are TRBV18 and TRBJ2-7; 11 bases fit TRBD1. This CDR3 comprises 15 residues. Germline lookup yields CDR1 KGHSH and CDR2 LQKENI. After removal of 1 base from V and 5 bases from J, the junction contained 4 bases not matched to a gene.

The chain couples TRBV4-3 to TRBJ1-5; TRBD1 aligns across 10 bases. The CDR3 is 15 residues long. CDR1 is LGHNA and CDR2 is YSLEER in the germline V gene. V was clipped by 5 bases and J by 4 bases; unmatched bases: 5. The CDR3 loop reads CASSFDRGLNQPQHF. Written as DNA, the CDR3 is TGCGCCAGCAGCTTTGACAGGGGGCTGAATCAGCCCCAGCATTTT.

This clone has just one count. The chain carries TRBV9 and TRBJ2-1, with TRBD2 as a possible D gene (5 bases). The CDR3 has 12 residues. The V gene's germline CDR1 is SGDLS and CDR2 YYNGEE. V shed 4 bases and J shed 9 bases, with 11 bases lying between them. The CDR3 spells CASSSREGEQFF. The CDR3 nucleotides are TGTGCCAGCAGCTCCCGTGAGGGTGAGCAGTTCTTC.

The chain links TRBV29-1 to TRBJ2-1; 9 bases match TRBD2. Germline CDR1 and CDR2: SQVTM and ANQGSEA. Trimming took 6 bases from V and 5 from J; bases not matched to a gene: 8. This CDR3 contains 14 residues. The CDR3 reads CSVLLAGIDNEQFF. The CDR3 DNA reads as TGCAGCGTGCTCCTAGCGGGGATCGACAATGAGCAGTTCTTC.

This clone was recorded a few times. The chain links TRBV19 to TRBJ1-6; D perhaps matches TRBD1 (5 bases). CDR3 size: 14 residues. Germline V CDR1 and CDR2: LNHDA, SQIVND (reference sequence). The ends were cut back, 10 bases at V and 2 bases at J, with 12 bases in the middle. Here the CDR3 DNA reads TGTGCCACCTCGACAGCCACCTATAATTCACCCCTCCACTTT. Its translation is CATSTATYNSPLHF.

The CDR3 reads CASSVPGELFF. DNA of the CDR3: TGCGCCAGCAGCGTCCCCGGGGAGCTGTTTTTT. J is TRBJ2-2 and V is TRBV4-3; D unresolved. V lost 5 bases and J 6 bases, leaving 4 bases between the germline ends. Germline CDR1 LGHNA, CDR2 YSLEER. The CDR3 length is 11 residues.

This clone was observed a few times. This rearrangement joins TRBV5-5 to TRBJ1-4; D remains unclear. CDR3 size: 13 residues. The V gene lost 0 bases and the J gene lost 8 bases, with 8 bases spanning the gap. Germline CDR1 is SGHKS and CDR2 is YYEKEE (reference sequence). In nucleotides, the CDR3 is TGTGCCAGCAGCTTGGTAATGTTCGAAAAACTGTTTTTT. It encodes CASSLVMFEKLFF.

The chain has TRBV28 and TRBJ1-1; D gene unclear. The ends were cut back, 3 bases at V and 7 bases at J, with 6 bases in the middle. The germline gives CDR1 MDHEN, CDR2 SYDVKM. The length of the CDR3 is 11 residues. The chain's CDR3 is CASSFPGEAFF. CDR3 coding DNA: TGTGCCAGCAGTTTTCCAGGTGAAGCTTTCTTT.

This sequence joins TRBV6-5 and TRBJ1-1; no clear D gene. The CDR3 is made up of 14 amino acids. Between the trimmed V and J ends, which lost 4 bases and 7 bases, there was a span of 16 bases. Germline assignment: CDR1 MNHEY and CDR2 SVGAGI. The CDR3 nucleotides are TGTGCCAGCAGTTCCCGGCGGAGGAATCATGAAGCTTTCTTT. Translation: CASSSRRRNHEAFF.

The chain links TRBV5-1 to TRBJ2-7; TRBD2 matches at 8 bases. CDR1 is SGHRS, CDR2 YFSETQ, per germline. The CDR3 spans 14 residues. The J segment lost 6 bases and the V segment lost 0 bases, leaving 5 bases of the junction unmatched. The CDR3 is CASSLGGLGAEQYF. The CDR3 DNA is TGCGCCAGCAGCTTGGGGGGACTAGGGGCCGAGCAGTACTTC.

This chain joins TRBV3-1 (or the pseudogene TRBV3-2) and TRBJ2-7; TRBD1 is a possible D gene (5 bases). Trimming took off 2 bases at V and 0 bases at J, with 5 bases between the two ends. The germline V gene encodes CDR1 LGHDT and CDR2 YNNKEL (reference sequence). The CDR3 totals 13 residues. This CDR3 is CASSQRGSYEQYF. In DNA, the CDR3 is TGTGCCAGCAGCCAAAGGGGCTCCTACGAGCAGTACTTC.

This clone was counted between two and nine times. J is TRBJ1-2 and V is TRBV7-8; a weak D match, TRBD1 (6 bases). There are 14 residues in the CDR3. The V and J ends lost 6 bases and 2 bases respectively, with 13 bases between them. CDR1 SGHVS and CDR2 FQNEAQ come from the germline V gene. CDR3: CASSRDRSNYGYTF. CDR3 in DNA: TGTGCCAGCAGTCGTGACAGGTCCAACTATGGCTACACCTTC. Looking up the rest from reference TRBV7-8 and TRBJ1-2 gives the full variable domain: GAGVSQSPRYKVAKRGQDVALRCDPISGHVSLFWYQQALGQGPEFLTYFQNEAQLDKSGLPSDRFFAERPEGSVSTLKIQRTQQEDSAVYLCASSRDRSNYGYTFGSGTRLTVV.

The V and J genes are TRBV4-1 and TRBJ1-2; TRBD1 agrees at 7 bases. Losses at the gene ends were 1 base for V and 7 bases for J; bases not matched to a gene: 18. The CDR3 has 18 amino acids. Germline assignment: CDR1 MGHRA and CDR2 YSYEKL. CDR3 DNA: TGCGCCAGCAGCCAAGGAGTCGTCCCCGTACAGGGGAGGAGTGGCTACACCTTC. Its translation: CASSQGVVPVQGRSGYTF.